This entry lists 8 T cell receptor beta chains sequenced from one sample in a study of blood T cell repertoires in COVID-19. Sequenced by immunoSEQ multiplex PCR; TCRdb stores in-frame clones only, minus some. The sample shows 400,000 or so clones, approximately 91% of them seen only once. The specimen sequenced was peripheral blood. The receptor source for this set is a woman aged 40 to 49 with COVID-19, enrolled during active disease.

This chain links TRBV5-8 with TRBJ1-2; D unclear. The CDR3 has 15 amino acids. V shed 0 bases and J shed 7 bases, with 16 bases lying between them. CDR1 and CDR2 from the germline V gene are SGHTS and YDEGEE. CDR3 sequence reads: CASSLVEGIGLGYTF. The CDR3 DNA reads as TGTGCCAGCAGCTTGGTAGAGGGTATCGGTCTTGGCTACACCTTC.

CDR3 sequence reads: CASANQGLNQPQHF. The CDR3, as DNA: TGTGCCAGTGCAAATCAGGGGCTCAATCAGCCCCAGCATTTT. This sequence joins TRBV19 and TRBJ1-5, with D perhaps matching TRBD1 (6 bases). The germline V and J ends were trimmed by 8 bases and 3 bases, with 14 bases remaining between them. The CDR3 totals 14 residues. Germline V gene data show CDR1 as LNHDA and CDR2 as SQIVND (reference sequence).

This chain links TRBV19 with TRBJ1-1; 10 nucleotides align to TRBD1. J was trimmed by 7 bases and V by 9 bases; bases with no gene match: 5. Germline CDR1 and CDR2: LNHDA and SQIVND (reference sequence). The CDR3 covers 12 residues. The CDR3 spells CASRQGAGEAFF. The DNA for the CDR3 is TGTGCCAGCCGACAGGGGGCGGGTGAAGCTTTCTTT.

V gene TRBV19 combines with J gene TRBJ2-7; the match to TRBD2 covers 12 bases. The V segment lost 5 bases and the J segment 6 bases; nucleotides outside the gene matches: 14. CDR3 length: 17 amino acids. Germline V gene data show CDR1 as LNHDA and CDR2 as SQIVND (reference sequence). CDR3 region: CASSSFFRPSGRGEQYF. Here the CDR3 DNA reads TGTGCCAGTAGTTCCTTTTTTCGCCCTAGCGGGAGGGGCGAGCAGTACTTC. The whole variable domain, remainder taken from reference TRBV19 and TRBJ2-7, is DGGITQSPKYLFRKEGQNVTLSCEQNLNHDAMYWYRQDPGQGLRLIYYSQIVNDFQKGDIAEGYSVSREKKESFPLTVTSAQKNPTAFYLCASSSFFRPSGRGEQYFGPGTRLTVT.

The chain recombines TRBV6-2 or TRBV6-3 with TRBJ1-2; D might be TRBD1 (5 bases). Deletions cut 4 bases from V and 4 bases from J, with 16 bases between. CDR1 MNHEY and CDR2 SVGEGT come from the germline V gene. The CDR3 is 15 amino acids. The CDR3 nucleotides read TGTGCCAGCAGTTCAACGGGGGTGACGGGCTATGGCTACACCTTC. As protein: CASSSTGVTGYGYTF.

For this clone: The sample contains more than one DNA sequence encoding this CDR3. V is TRBV3-1 (or the pseudogene TRBV3-2) and J is TRBJ1-3; D gene uncertain. The V end lost 1 base, the J end lost 7 bases, and 14 bases lay between the germline ends. Germline assignment: CDR1 LGHDT and CDR2 YNNKEL (reference sequence). This CDR3 contains 15 residues. CDR3: CASSQGQASGNTIYF. Here the CDR3 DNA reads TGTGCCAGCAGCCAAGGTCAAGCCTCCGGGAACACCATATATTTT.

This rearrangement joins TRBV9 to TRBJ2-7; maybe TRBD1 (6 bases). V was trimmed by 4 bases and J by 4 bases, leaving 15 bases between them. In germline, CDR1 is SGDLS, CDR2 YYNGEE. This CDR3 is 14 amino acids long. CDR3 loop: CASSPQGQAYEQYF. Written as DNA, the CDR3 is TGTGCCAGCAGCCCCCAGGGGCAGGCTTACGAGCAGTACTTC.

The genes are TRBV6-5 and TRBJ2-2; a possible D gene is TRBD1 (6 bases). This CDR3 spans 14 amino acids. Germline V lookup: CDR1 MNHEY, CDR2 SVGAGI. Trimming left V 5 bases short and J 4 bases short, with 11 bases between. Here the CDR3 DNA reads TGTGCCAGCAGTATAACAGGGAGCACCGGGGAGCTGTTTTTT. This encodes CASSITGSTGELFF.